The clone carrying this T cell receptor (beta chain) was observed once. Antigen: not known. This entry is derived from a study of T-cell memory formation after mild COVID-19. In the study overall: TCR clusters largely stayed donor specific.

The TCR alpha and TCR beta cDNA libraries, bearing sample barcodes and UMIs, were generated by 5'RACE using constant-segment primers. TCRdb recomputed calls from the 5' RACE reads with MiXCR, one row per CDR3 protein. Of tens of thousands of distinct CDR3 sequences detected, 28% appear once; the ten largest clones hold roughly 44%. Looked up from germline, CDR1 is KGHDR and CDR2 is SFDVKD. The CDR3 is 14 amino acids. V lost 10 bases and J lost 0, with 13 bases in between. General study results and limits: Second-wave clones reaching peak frequency on day 37 lacked confirmed SARS-CoV-2 specificity. The study found contracting CD4+ clones mainly in CM and EM and contracting CD8+ clones in EMRA.

This sequence joins TRBV24-1 and TRBJ2-3, with D perhaps matching TRBD1 or TRBD2 (5 bases each). The sequence was obtained from a man aged 18 to 29 who had mild COVID-19 (a few samples of this study predate the infection). Cell type and time point are not known. Source material: PBMCs or a T cell subset sorted from them (not recorded which). The CDR3 protein is CATQKRGSTDTQYF. CDR3 coding DNA: TGTGCCACTCAGAAGAGGGGCAGCACAGATACGCAGTATTTT.